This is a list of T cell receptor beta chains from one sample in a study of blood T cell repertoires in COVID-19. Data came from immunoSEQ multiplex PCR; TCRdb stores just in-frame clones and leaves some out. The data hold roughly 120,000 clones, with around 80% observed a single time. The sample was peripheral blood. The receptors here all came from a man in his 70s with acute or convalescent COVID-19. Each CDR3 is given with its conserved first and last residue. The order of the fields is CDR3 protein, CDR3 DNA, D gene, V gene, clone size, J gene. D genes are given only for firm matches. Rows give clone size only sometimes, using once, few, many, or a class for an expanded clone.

CDR3: CASSDTPRETQYF; DNA: TGTGCCAGCAGTGACACCCCGCGGGAGACCCAGTACTTC; D: NA; V: TRBV6-1; size: NA; J: TRBJ2-5
CDR3: CASTRQGTNEKLFF; DNA: TGTGCCAGCACCCGACAGGGAACTAATGAAAAACTGTTTTTT; D: TRBD1; V: TRBV7-9; size: NA; J: TRBJ1-4
CDR3: CAASGLSNEQFF; DNA: TGTGCCGCAAGCGGTTTGAGCAATGAGCAGTTCTTC; D: NA; V: TRBV11-2; size: NA; J: TRBJ2-1
CDR3: CASSLAGGRGEKLFF; DNA: TGCGCCAGCAGCTTGGCCGGGGGGCGCGGTGAAAAACTGTTTTTT; D: NA; V: TRBV5-1; size: NA; J: TRBJ1-4
CDR3: CASSVGTENEAFF; DNA: TGTGCCAGCAGCGTCGGGACAGAGAATGAAGCTTTCTTT; D: TRBD1; V: TRBV9; size: NA; J: TRBJ1-1
CDR3: CASSSRQGHSLRGYTF; DNA: TGTGCCAGCAGCTCCCGACAGGGGCATAGCTTGCGCGGCTACACCTTC; D: TRBD1; V: TRBV5-6; size: NA; J: TRBJ1-2
CDR3: CASSELAGGTQYF; DNA: TGTGCCAGCAGTGAGCTAGCGGGGGGGACGCAGTATTTT; D: TRBD2; V: TRBV2; size: NA; J: TRBJ2-3
CDR3: CASSQDPTVYEQYF; DNA: TGCGCCAGCAGCCAAGATCCCACTGTGTACGAGCAGTACTTC; D: NA; V: TRBV4-1; size: NA; J: TRBJ2-7
CDR3: CASSFGPGGSYNEQFF; DNA: TGTGCCAGCAGCTTTGGGCCCGGGGGCTCCTACAATGAGCAGTTCTTC; D: NA; V: TRBV7-9; size: NA; J: TRBJ2-1
CDR3: CASKPGVLDVQPQHF; DNA: TGTGCCAGCAAACCCGGGGTATTGGATGTTCAGCCCCAGCATTTT; D: NA; V: TRBV28; size: NA; J: TRBJ1-5
CDR3: CASSSTGMSSYEQYF; DNA: TGTGCCAGCTCATCGACAGGGATGAGCTCCTACGAGCAGTACTTC; D: TRBD1; V: TRBV18; size: NA; J: TRBJ2-7
CDR3: CAWSVRQNTEAFF; DNA: TGTGCCTGGAGTGTGCGACAGAACACTGAAGCTTTCTTT; D: NA; V: TRBV30; size: NA; J: TRBJ1-1
CDR3: CASSWGQGVNEKLFF; DNA: TGCGCCAGCAGCTGGGGACAGGGCGTTAATGAAAAACTGTTTTTT; D: TRBD1; V: TRBV5-1; size: NA; J: TRBJ1-4
CDR3: CASKPLATDTQYF; DNA: TGTGCCAGCAAGCCCCTAGCGACAGATACGCAGTATTTT; D: NA; V: TRBV27; size: NA; J: TRBJ2-3
CDR3: CASSRGTGGYEQYF; DNA: TGCGCCAGCAGCCGAGGGACAGGGGGCTACGAGCAGTACTTC; D: TRBD1; V: TRBV4-1; size: NA; J: TRBJ2-7
CDR3: CASTKLRTGNYGYTF; DNA: TGTGCCAGCACCAAACTGAGGACAGGGAACTATGGCTACACCTTC; D: TRBD1; V: TRBV2; size: NA; J: TRBJ1-2
CDR3: CASSAGQGIHQPQHF; DNA: TGTGCCAGCTCAGCGGGACAGGGGATCCATCAGCCCCAGCATTTT; D: TRBD1; V: TRBV18; size: once; J: TRBJ1-5
CDR3: CASSQRLAGESYEQYF; DNA: TGCGCCAGCAGCCAGAGACTAGCGGGGGAGTCCTACGAGCAGTACTTC; D: TRBD2; V: TRBV4-1; size: NA; J: TRBJ2-7
CDR3: CASSTDSFSGNTIYF; DNA: TGCGCCAGCAGCACCGACAGTTTCTCTGGAAACACCATATATTTT; D: NA; V: TRBV5-1; size: NA; J: TRBJ1-3
CDR3: CASSESGGIGAFF; DNA: TGCGCCAGCAGTGAGTCCGGGGGAATTGGAGCTTTCTTT; D: NA; V: TRBV10-1; size: few; J: TRBJ1-1
CDR3: CASSSGIADTQYF; DNA: TGCGCCAGCAGCTCAGGGATCGCAGATACGCAGTATTTT; D: NA; V: TRBV5-1; size: NA; J: TRBJ2-3
CDR3: CASKRDSSYGEFF; DNA: TGTGCCAGCAAGAGGGACAGCTCATACGGGGAGTTCTTC; D: TRBD1; V: TRBV2; size: few; J: TRBJ2-1
CDR3: CASSAGTDNQPQHF; DNA: TGTGCCAGCAGCGCCGGGACAGACAATCAGCCCCAGCATTTT; D: TRBD1; V: TRBV5-4; size: NA; J: TRBJ1-5
CDR3: CASSLSGTGAEKLFF; DNA: TGCGCCAGCAGCTTATCCGGGACAGGGGCCGAAAAACTGTTTTTT; D: TRBD1; V: TRBV5-1; size: NA; J: TRBJ1-4
CDR3: CASSPGRLAGNTGELFF; DNA: TGTGCCAGCAGTCCCGGCCGACTAGCGGGGAACACCGGGGAGCTGTTTTTT; D: TRBD2; V: TRBV6-6; size: NA; J: TRBJ2-2
CDR3: CASSTDSWSQPQHF; DNA: TGTGCCAGTAGTACCGACAGTTGGAGCCAGCCCCAGCATTTT; D: NA; V: TRBV19; size: NA; J: TRBJ1-5
CDR3: CASSPGTSGGAQETQYF; DNA: TGTGCCAGCAGCCCAGGTACTAGCGGGGGAGCCCAAGAGACCCAGTACTTC; D: TRBD2; V: TRBV4-2; size: few; J: TRBJ2-5
CDR3: CASSAIQGMGEAFF; DNA: TGTGCCAGCAGCGCGATACAGGGGATGGGTGAAGCTTTCTTT; D: TRBD1; V: TRBV7-8; size: NA; J: TRBJ1-1
CDR3: CASDTGGSLENIQYF; DNA: TGTGCCAGCGACACAGGGGGCAGTTTGGAAAACATTCAGTACTTC; D: TRBD1; V: TRBV28; size: NA; J: TRBJ2-4
CDR3: CASSQGLAGTQETQYF; DNA: TGTGCCAGCAGTCAAGGACTAGCGGGGACTCAAGAGACCCAGTACTTC; D: TRBD2; V: TRBV28; size: NA; J: TRBJ2-5
CDR3: CASSVSVGGRGYNEQFF; DNA: TGTGCCAGCAGCGTATCAGTAGGAGGGAGAGGTTACAATGAGCAGTTCTTC; D: NA; V: TRBV9; size: NA; J: TRBJ2-1
CDR3: CASSLGAGANVLTF; DNA: TGCGCCAGCAGCTTGGGGGCGGGGGCCAACGTCCTGACTTTC; D: NA; V: TRBV5-1; size: NA; J: TRBJ2-6
CDR3: CASSYRAGGHYGYTF; DNA: TGTGCCAGCAGTTACCGGGCAGGGGGCCACTATGGCTACACCTTC; D: TRBD1; V: TRBV6-5; size: few; J: TRBJ1-2
CDR3: CASSLGGGNEKLFF; DNA: TGTGCCAGCAGCTTAGGAGGGGGTAATGAAAAACTGTTTTTT; D: NA; V: TRBV7-9; size: NA; J: TRBJ1-4
CDR3: CASRGQGTSTEAFF; DNA: TGTGCCAGCAGGGGACAGGGAACTTCCACTGAAGCTTTCTTT; D: TRBD1; V: TRBV11-1; size: NA; J: TRBJ1-1
CDR3: CASSLGRRGAAYGYTF; DNA: TGTGCCAGCAGCTTAGGAAGACGTGGAGCCGCCTATGGCTACACCTTC; D: NA; V: TRBV7-8; size: NA; J: TRBJ1-2
CDR3: CASSYNREDFGQPQHF; DNA: TGTGCCAGCAGTTATAACAGGGAAGATTTCGGCCAGCCCCAGCATTTT; D: NA; V: TRBV6-2/TRBV6-3; size: NA; J: TRBJ1-5
CDR3: CASSINWDRVYTYEQYF; DNA: TGTGCCAGTAGTATTAATTGGGACAGGGTGTATACCTACGAGCAGTACTTC; D: TRBD1; V: TRBV19; size: NA; J: TRBJ2-7
CDR3: CASSLGTGGSGNEQFF; DNA: TGTGCCAGCAGCTTGGGGACAGGGGGGTCGGGCAATGAGCAGTTCTTC; D: TRBD1; V: TRBV5-5; size: NA; J: TRBJ2-1
CDR3: CASSVDGVNYGYTF; DNA: TGCGCCAGCAGCGTGGACGGAGTTAACTATGGCTACACCTTC; D: NA; V: TRBV5-1; size: few; J: TRBJ1-2
CDR3: CASSIGRGIDEQFF; DNA: TGTGCCAGTAGTATAGGGAGGGGAATCGATGAGCAGTTCTTC; D: NA; V: TRBV19; size: NA; J: TRBJ2-1
CDR3: CASRGGGGPHEQFF; DNA: TGTGCCAGCAGGGGGGGAGGAGGACCCCATGAGCAGTTCTTC; D: NA; V: TRBV2; size: few; J: TRBJ2-1
CDR3: CASSLQVGYPYEQYF; DNA: TGTGCCAGCAGCCTACAGGTGGGTTACCCCTACGAGCAGTACTTC; D: NA; V: TRBV27; size: NA; J: TRBJ2-7
CDR3: CASSLAGSGRTQYF; DNA: TGTGCCAGCAGCTTGGCCGGGTCTGGTCGGACCCAGTACTTC; D: NA; V: TRBV5-6; size: NA; J: TRBJ2-5